Presented here are 15 T cell receptor beta chains from one specimen sequenced in a study of multiple sclerosis patients with progressive multifocal leukoencephalopathy. The protocol was immunoSEQ multiplex PCR, while the TCRdb copy is restricted to in-frame clones and leaves out a portion. Altogether approximately 35,000 clones are present, about 88% being singletons, with the ten largest covering 3% to 3.5%. Noted time point: time of PML onset. This sample comprised PBMCs, obtained from a patient treated with natalizumab. These receptors were obtained from a human donor with progressive multifocal leukoencephalopathy.

The V gene is TRBV6-5, the J gene TRBJ2-7, with TRBD1 matching over 9 bases. Looked up from germline, CDR1 is MNHEY and CDR2 is SVGAGI. The length of the CDR3 is 14 residues. Trimming cost V 5 bases and J 5 bases; bases outside gene matches: 7. This CDR3 is CASSRQGERHEQYF. DNA for the CDR3: TGTGCCAGCAGTAGACAGGGGGAACGGCACGAGCAGTACTTC.

This chain connects TRBV10-3 to TRBJ2-1; 7 positions agree with TRBD1. CDR3 length: 16 amino acids. Germline V CDR1 and CDR2: ENHRY, SYGVKD. After removal of 6 bases from V and 2 bases from J, the junction contained 10 bases not matched to a gene. The CDR3 loop is CAISSRGQGPYNEQFF. DNA for the CDR3: TGTGCCATCAGCTCGAGGGGGCAGGGCCCCTACAATGAGCAGTTCTTC.

The V call is TRBV5-5, the J call TRBJ2-5; 11 bases align to TRBD2. The CDR3 totals 16 residues. J was trimmed by 1 base and V by 4 bases; bases with no gene match: 6. Germline V gives CDR1 SGHKS, CDR2 YYEKEE (reference sequence). The CDR3 DNA sequence: TGTGCCAGCAGCGTCCCTAGCGGGAGGACCCAAGAGACCCAGTACTTC. It translates to CASSVPSGRTQETQYF.

The chain links TRBV4-2 to TRBJ2-7, with D unclear. This CDR3 is 14 amino acids long. Germline-derived CDR1 and CDR2 are LGHNA and YNFKEQ. Trimming left V 2 bases short and J 0 bases short, with 8 bases between. CDR3 region: CASSQTGSSYEQYF. The CDR3 coding sequence is TGTGCCAGCAGCCAAACGGGTAGCTCCTACGAGCAGTACTTC.

This clone showed up just a few times. V is TRBV5-6 and J is TRBJ1-3, with D uncertain. The CDR3 is 15 residues long. The germline CDR1 and CDR2 sequences are SGHDT and YYEEEE. V was clipped by 8 bases and J by 0 bases, with 15 bases between them. CDR3 sequence (DNA): TGTGCCAGTGTCTTATCCTCGAGCTCTGGAAACACCATATATTTT. Its protein product is CASVLSSSSGNTIYF.

CDR3 loop: CASSQSGSRSFADTQYF. The DNA for the CDR3 is TGCGCCAGCAGCCAGAGTGGCAGCAGGTCTTTCGCAGATACGCAGTATTTT. V usage is TRBV4-3 and J usage is TRBJ2-3, with D hard to call. The CDR3 is made up of 17 amino acids. Trimming took off 3 bases at V and 4 bases at J, with 20 bases between the two ends. Germline-derived CDR1 and CDR2 are LGHNA and YSLEER.

The chain has TRBV5-1 and TRBJ2-7; no firm D call. This CDR3 spans 13 amino acids. The ends were cut back, 7 bases at V and 3 bases at J, with 14 bases in the middle. The V gene's germline CDR1 is SGHRS and CDR2 YFSETQ. CDR3 loop: CASRGGLVYEQYF. DNA for the CDR3: TGCGCCAGCCGTGGTGGGCTAGTCTACGAGCAGTACTTC.

The V and J genes are TRBV30 and TRBJ2-7; D is unresolved. The CDR3 runs to 10 residues. The germline gives CDR1 GTSNPN, CDR2 SVGIG (reference sequence). Trimming shortened V by 2 bases and J by 4 bases, and 3 bases separated the two germline ends. CDR3 in DNA: TGTGCCTGGAGTAGTTACGAGCAGTACTTC. This gives the protein CAWSSYEQYF.

V is TRBV28 and J is TRBJ1-1; no clear D gene. Trimming pared 11 bases from V and 2 bases from J, leaving 9 bases between. The CDR3 loop spans 11 amino acids. CDR1 MDHEN and CDR2 SYDVKM come from the germline V gene. DNA of the CDR3: TGTGCCGCAAAGGGAAACACTGAAGCTTTCTTT. It yields the protein CAAKGNTEAFF.

The V and J genes are TRBV27 and TRBJ2-3; no clear D. CDR3 length: 15 amino acids. CDR1 MNHEY and CDR2 SMNVEV come from the germline V gene (reference sequence). V was cut by 2 bases and J by 2 bases, with 11 bases left in between. CDR3 in DNA: TGTGCCAGCAGTTTAGGGCAGCTTTTCACAGATACGCAGTATTTT. This sequence encodes CASSLGQLFTDTQYF.

This clone came up once. V usage is TRBV7-6 and J usage is TRBJ2-2; TRBD2 aligns across 7 bases. The CDR3 has 16 residues. Germline-derived CDR1 and CDR2 are SGHVS and FNYEAQ. The junction had 6 bases not matched to a gene; V was cut back by 4 bases and J by 1 base. Here the CDR3 reads CASSSGTMRNTGELFF. CDR3 nucleotides: TGTGCCAGCAGCTCCGGGACTATGAGGAACACCGGGGAGCTGTTTTTT.

This clone has a single count. This rearrangement joins TRBV6-5 to TRBJ2-3; D is ambiguous. CDR1 is MNHEY, CDR2 SVGAGI, per germline. V lost 5 bases, J lost 6 bases, and 15 bases lay in between. The CDR3 runs to 14 residues. CDR3 DNA: TGTGCCAGCAGTGGGGTAGGGCGTATTGATACGCAGTATTTT. Translated: CASSGVGRIDTQYF.

The chain recombines TRBV9 with TRBJ1-1; 7 nucleotides align to TRBD1. V was clipped by 4 bases and J by 0 bases; unmatched bases: 6. This CDR3 region has 15 residues. Germline V CDR1 and CDR2: SGDLS, YYNGEE. The CDR3 loop is CASSRRGSMNTEAFF. The CDR3, as DNA: TGTGCCAGCAGCCGCAGGGGGAGCATGAACACTGAAGCTTTCTTT.

This chain joins TRBV19 and TRBJ1-2; TRBD1 matches 12 bases. Germline CDR1 reads LNHDA; CDR2 reads SQIVND (reference sequence). Trimming cost V 2 bases and J 7 bases; bases outside gene matches: 5. This CDR3 has 15 residues. Here the CDR3 DNA reads TGTGCCAGTAGTATACAGGGGACAGGGGGCGGTGGCTACACCTTC. Protein: CASSIQGTGGGGYTF.

The V call is TRBV5-1, the J call TRBJ2-2; the D is unclear. CDR1 and CDR2 (germline): SGHRS, YFSETQ. V was cut by 4 bases and J by 7 bases, with 14 bases left in between. The CDR3 extends over 14 amino acids. CDR3 protein: CASSPGWEIGELFF. The CDR3 DNA is TGCGCCAGCAGCCCTGGGTGGGAAATCGGGGAGCTGTTTTTT.